This paragraph reports one T cell receptor (beta chain). The antigen is undetermined. Each and every patient relapsed after autologous stem cell transplantation, and patients got differing brentuximab vedotin exposure. Some clones are missing from TCRdb's copy, which holds only in-frame ones; the method was immunoSEQ multiplex PCR. The repertoire holds 20,000 to 30,000 clones, with about 76% as singletons. The data were obtained in a study of PD-1 blockade in classical Hodgkin lymphoma. Study-wide results and limits: Although disease activity or prior therapy may be involved, causes of the repertoire differences remain undefined. Before treatment, complete responders showed about the same diversity as newly diagnosed patients. CD4+ but not CD8+ TCR diversity rose significantly by C4D1.

Germline lookup yields CDR1 MNHNS and CDR2 SASEGT. Trimming shortened V by 5 bases and J by 2 bases, and 10 bases separated the two germline ends. This CDR3 spans 14 amino acids. This clonotype was obtained from a human donor with classical Hodgkin lymphoma. The sequences come from peripheral blood mononuclear cells (PBMCs), collected before the second cycle of nivolumab. The gene calls are TRBV6-1 and TRBJ1-5; a weak D match, TRBD1 (5 bases). The CDR3 region is CASSRRGGNQPQHF. The CDR3 DNA reads TGTGCCAGCAGTAGGCGGGGGGGCAATCAGCCCCAGCATTTT.